The present TCR beta chain was sequenced within a study of cytomegalovirus exposure and HLA in healthy donors. With respect to this clone: Its antigen is unknown.

Study-wide results and caveats: V- and J-gene trimming in TCR beta was tied to a missense DCLRE1C variant by an analysis performed later.

Primers included in the PCR were 60 Vbeta and 13 Jbeta primers. The assay was immunoSEQ multiplex PCR, and TCRdb's table has in-frame clones only and misses some. The data show 150,000 to 200,000 clones, 65% to 75% seen once. Sequencing input: PBMCs. This receptor was identified in a girl between 5 and 17 years old in good health and CMV-seronegative.

CDR3 loop: CASSSPGLTDSYEQYF. In nucleotides, the CDR3 is TGTGCCAGCAGCTCCCCGGGACTGACGGATTCCTACGAGCAGTACTTC. The chain couples TRBV7-9 to TRBJ2-7; weak D call: TRBD2 (6 bases). The V gene's germline CDR1 is SEHNR and CDR2 FQNEAQ (reference sequence). Between the trimmed V and J ends, which lost 4 bases and 1 base, there was a span of 17 bases. This CDR3 is 16 amino acids long.